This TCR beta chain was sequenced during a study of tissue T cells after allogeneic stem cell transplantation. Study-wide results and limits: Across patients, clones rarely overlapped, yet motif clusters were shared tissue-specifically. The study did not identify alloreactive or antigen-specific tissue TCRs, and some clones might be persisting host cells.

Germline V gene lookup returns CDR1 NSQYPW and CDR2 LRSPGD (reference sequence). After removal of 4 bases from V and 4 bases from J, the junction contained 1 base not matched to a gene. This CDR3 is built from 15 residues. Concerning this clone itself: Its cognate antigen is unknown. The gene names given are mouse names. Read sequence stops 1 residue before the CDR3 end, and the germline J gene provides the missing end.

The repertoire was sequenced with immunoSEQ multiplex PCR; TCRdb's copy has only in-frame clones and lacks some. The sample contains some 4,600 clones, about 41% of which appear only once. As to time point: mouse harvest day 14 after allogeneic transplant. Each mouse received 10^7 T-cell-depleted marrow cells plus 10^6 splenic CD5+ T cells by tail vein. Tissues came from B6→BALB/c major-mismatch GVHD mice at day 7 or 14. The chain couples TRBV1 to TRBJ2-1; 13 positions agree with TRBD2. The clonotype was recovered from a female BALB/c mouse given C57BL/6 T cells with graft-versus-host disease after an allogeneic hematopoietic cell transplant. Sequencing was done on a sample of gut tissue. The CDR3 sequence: CTCSGTGGAYAEQFF. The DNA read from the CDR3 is TGCACCTGCAGTGGGACTGGGGGGGCGTATGCTGAGCAGTTC. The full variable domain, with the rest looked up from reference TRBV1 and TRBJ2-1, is VTLLEQNPRWRLVPRGQAVNLRCILKNSQYPWMSWYQQDLQKQLQWLFTLRSPGDKEVKSLPGADYLATRVTDTELRLQVANMSQGRTLYCTCSGTGGAYAEQFFGPGTRLTVL.